This T cell receptor (beta chain) stems from a study of molecular identifiers for immune sequencing clone quantification. General observations from the study: Effector cells had over 98% of their molecules in clones above 20 RNA copies, while naive cells had under 1%.

Previously described methods and listed TCR primers produced bulk TCR libraries. TCRdb used MiXCR to reprocess the PCR reads, holding one entry per CDR3 protein. The sample lists about 630,000 distinct CDR3 sequences, less than 30% occurring once. The CDR3 length is 15 residues. From germline, CDR1 is LGHNA and CDR2 YNFKEQ. The germline V and J ends were trimmed by 0 bases and 4 bases, with 11 bases remaining between them. This clonotype was seen repeatedly, ten times or more. Its target is unknown. This chain joins TRBV4-2 and TRBJ2-3; D is possibly TRBD1 or TRBD2 (5 bases each). This receptor was identified in a human donor in good health. Some libraries in this study had Jurkat cell RNA spiked in. Specimen: naive CD8+ T cells from blood, with Jurkat cell RNA spiked in. Subset noted: FACS-sorted CD8+CD4-CCR7+CD45RA+ naive T cells. The CDR3 reads CASSQEGDLADTQYF. The CDR3 nucleotides are TGTGCCAGCAGCCAAGAGGGGGATTTGGCAGATACGCAGTATTTT.